This T cell receptor (beta chain) was obtained from a study of T cells in tumors after PD-1 blockade. The data were produced by immunoSEQ multiplex PCR, yet TCRdb's version contains in-frame clones alone and is incomplete. The data hold about 21,000 clones, with roughly 80% observed a single time. CDR3 length: 15 residues. Germline assignment: CDR1 MGHRA and CDR2 YSYEKL. V lost 1 base to trimming and J lost 9 bases; unmatched junction nucleotides: 8. The chain couples TRBV4-1 to TRBJ2-1, with 8 bases matching TRBD1. This sequence was found in a human donor with advanced basal cell or squamous cell carcinoma (not recorded which). The starting material was PBMCs, obtained after anti-PD-1 therapy. DNA for the CDR3: TGCGCCAGCAGCCAAGTTAGACAGGGGACGGGTGAGCAGTTCTTC. This sequence encodes CASSQVRQGTGEQFF.